This T cell receptor (beta chain) was found in a study of T cells in Graves' hyperthyroidism and ophthalmopathy. The study, taken as a whole, reports: Also found in blood were most expanded thyroid clonotypes above 0.001.

The source material, RNA transcripts, was used to amplify TCR beta CDR3 regions. In the first-round RT-PCR of the TCR CDR3, the HTBI primer set was used. Using its own MiXCR run on the multiplex PCR reads, TCRdb lists one record per CDR3 protein. The sample has over 150,000 distinct CDR3 sequences; roughly 17% are singletons. CDR3 length equals 18 residues. The V gene lost 2 bases and the J gene lost 0 bases, with 18 bases spanning the gap. In germline, CDR1 is SGHNT, CDR2 YENEEA. In this sample, this clonotype turned up many times. The target antigen is unknown. This clonotype originated in a woman aged 45-65 years with Graves' hyperthyroidism. The chain combines TRBV11-3 with TRBJ2-3, with a possible D match to TRBD1 (6 bases). Material for sequencing was blood. The CDR3 loop is CASSLRSTSGQSTDTQYF. In DNA, the CDR3 is TGTGCCAGCAGCTTAAGGTCCACCTCCGGACAGAGCACAGATACGCAGTATTTT.